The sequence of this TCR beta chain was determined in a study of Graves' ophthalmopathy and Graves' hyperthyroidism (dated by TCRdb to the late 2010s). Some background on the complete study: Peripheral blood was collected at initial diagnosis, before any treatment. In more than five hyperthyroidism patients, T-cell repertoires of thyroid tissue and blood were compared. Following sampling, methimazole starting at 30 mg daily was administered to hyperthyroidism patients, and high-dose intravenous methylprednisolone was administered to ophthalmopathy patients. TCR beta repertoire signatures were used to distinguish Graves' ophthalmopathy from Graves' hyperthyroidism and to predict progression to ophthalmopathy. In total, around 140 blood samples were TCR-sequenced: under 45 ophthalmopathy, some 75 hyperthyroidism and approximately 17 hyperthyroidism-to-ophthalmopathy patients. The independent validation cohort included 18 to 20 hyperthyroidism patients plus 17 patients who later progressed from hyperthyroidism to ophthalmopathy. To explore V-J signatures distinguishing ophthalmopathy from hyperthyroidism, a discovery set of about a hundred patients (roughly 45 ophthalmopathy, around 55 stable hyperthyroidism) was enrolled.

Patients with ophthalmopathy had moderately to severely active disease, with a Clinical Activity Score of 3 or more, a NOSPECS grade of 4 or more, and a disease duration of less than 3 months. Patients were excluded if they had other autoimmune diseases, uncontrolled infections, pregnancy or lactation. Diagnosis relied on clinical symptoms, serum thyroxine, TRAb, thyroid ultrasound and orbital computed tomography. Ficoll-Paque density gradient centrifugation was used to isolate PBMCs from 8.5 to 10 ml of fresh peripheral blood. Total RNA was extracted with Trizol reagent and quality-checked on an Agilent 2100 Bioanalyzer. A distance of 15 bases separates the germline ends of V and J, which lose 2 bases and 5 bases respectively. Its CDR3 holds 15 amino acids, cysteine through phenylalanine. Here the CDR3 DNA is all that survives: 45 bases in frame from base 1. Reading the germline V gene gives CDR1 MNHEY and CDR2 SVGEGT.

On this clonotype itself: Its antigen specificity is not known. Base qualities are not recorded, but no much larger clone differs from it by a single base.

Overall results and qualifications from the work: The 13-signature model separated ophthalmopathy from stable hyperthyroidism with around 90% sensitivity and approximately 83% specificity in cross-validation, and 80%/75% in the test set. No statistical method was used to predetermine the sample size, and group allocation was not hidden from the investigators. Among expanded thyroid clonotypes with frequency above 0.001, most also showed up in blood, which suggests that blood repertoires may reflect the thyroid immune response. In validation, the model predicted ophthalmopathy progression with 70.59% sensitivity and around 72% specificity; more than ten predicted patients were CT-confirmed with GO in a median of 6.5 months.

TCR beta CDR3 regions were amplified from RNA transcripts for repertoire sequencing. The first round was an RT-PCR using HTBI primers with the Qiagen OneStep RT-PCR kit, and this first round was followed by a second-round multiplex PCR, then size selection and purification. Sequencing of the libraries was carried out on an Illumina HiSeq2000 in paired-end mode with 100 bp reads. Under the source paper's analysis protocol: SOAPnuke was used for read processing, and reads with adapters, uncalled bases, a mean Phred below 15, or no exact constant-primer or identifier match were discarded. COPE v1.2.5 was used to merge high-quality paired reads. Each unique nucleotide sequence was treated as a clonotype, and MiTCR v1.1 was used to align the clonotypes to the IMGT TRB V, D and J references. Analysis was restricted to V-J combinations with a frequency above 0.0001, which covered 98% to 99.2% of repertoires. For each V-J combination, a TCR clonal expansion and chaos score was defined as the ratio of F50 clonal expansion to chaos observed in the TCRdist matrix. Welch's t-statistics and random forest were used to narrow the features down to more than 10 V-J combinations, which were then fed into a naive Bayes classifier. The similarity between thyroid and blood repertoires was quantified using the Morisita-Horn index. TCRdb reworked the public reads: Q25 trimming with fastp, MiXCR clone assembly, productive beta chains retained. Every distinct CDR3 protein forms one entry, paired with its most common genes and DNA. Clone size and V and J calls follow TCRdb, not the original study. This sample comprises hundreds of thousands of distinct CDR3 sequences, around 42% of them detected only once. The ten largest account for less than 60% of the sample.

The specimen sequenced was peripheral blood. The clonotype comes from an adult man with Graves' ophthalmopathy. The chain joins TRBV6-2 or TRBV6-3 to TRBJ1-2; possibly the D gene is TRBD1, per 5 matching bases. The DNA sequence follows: TGTGCCAGCAGTTACGGTGGGGACTTACCGTATGGCTACACCTTC. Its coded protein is CASSYGGDLPYGYTF.